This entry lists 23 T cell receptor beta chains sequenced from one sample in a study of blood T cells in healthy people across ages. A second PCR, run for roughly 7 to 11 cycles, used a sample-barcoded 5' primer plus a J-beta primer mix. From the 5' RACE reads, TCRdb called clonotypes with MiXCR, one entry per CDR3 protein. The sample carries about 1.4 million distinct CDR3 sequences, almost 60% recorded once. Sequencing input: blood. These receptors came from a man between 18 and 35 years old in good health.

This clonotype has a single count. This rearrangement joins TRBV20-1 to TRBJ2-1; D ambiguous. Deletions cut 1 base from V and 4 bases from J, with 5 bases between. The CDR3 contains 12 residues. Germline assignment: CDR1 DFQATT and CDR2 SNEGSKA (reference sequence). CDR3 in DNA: TGCAGTGCTAGAGCGACTTACAATGAGCAGTTCTTC. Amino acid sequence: CSARATYNEQFF.

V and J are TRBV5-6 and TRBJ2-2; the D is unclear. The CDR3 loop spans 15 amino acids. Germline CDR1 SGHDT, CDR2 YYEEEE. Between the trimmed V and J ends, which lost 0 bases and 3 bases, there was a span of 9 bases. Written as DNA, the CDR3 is TGTGCCAGCAGCTTGGATGGCCTTTACACCGGGGAGCTGTTTTTT. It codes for CASSLDGLYTGELFF. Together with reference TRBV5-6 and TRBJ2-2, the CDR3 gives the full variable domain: DAGVTQSPTHLIKTRGQQVTLRCSPKSGHDTVSWYQQALGQGPQFIFQYYEEEERQRGNFPDRFSGHQFPNYSSELNVNALLLGDSALYLCASSLDGLYTGELFFGEGSRLTVL.

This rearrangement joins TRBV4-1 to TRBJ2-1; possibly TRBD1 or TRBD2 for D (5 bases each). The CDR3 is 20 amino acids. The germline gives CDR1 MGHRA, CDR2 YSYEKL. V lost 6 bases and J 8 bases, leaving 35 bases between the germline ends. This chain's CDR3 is CASRKGDSRVTLDIIDEQFF. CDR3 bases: TGCGCCAGCAGGAAGGGAGACAGTAGGGTCACCCTAGACATTATCGATGAGCAGTTCTTC.

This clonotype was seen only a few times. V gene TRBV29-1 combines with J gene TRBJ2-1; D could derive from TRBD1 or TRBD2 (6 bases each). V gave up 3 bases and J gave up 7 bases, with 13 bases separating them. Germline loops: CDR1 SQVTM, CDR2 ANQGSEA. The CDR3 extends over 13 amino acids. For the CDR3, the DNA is TGCAGCGTTGACAGGGGAGGTTTAAATGAGCAGTTCTTC. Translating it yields CSVDRGGLNEQFF.

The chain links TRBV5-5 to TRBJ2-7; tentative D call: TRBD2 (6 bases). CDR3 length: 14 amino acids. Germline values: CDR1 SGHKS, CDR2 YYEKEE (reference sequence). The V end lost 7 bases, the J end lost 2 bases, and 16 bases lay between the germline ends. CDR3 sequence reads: CASCAWTGAYEQYF. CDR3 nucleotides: TGTGCCAGCTGCGCCTGGACGGGAGCCTACGAGCAGTACTTC.

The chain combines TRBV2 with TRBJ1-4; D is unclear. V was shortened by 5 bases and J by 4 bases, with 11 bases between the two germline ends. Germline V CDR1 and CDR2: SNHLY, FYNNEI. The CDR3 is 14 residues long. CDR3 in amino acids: CASSLFGINEKLFF. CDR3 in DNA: TGTGCCAGCAGTCTCTTCGGAATTAATGAAAAACTGTTTTTT.

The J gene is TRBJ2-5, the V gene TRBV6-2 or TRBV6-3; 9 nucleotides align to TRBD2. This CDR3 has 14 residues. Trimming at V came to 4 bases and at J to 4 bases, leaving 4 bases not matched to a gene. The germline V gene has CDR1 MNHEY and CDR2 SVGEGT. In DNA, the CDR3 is TGTGCCAGCAGTTTCAGAGCGGGGGGAGAGACCCAGTACTTC. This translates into CASSFRAGGETQYF.

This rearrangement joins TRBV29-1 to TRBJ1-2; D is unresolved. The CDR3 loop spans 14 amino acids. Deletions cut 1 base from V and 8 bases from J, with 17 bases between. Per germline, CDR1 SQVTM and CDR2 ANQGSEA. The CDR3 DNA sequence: TGCAGCGTTGAAGTCCCGAAGGCGATCATAGGCTACACCTTC. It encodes CSVEVPKAIIGYTF.

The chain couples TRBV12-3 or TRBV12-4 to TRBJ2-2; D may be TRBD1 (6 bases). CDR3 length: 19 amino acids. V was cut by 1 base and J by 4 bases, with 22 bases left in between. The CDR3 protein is CASSLDKQQGPASTGELFF. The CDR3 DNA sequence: TGTGCCAGCAGTTTAGATAAGCAACAGGGCCCCGCCAGCACCGGGGAGCTGTTTTTT.

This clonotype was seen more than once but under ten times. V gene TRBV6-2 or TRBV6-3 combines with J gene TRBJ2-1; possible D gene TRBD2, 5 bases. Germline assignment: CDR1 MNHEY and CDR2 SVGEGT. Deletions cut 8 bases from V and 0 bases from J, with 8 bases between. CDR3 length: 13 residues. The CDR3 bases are TGTGCCAGCTGCCGGGACTCCTACAATGAGCAGTTCTTC. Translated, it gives CASCRDSYNEQFF.

The CDR3 nucleotides read TGTGCCAGCAGTACCGGGACTCAGGCTTTCTTT. Its translation is CASSTGTQAFF. This chain uses TRBV25-1 with TRBJ1-1; weak D call: TRBD1 (5 bases). Germline CDR1 reads MGHDK; CDR2 reads SYGVNS. The CDR3 runs to 11 residues. The V gene lost 5 bases and the J gene lost 11 bases, with 12 bases spanning the gap.

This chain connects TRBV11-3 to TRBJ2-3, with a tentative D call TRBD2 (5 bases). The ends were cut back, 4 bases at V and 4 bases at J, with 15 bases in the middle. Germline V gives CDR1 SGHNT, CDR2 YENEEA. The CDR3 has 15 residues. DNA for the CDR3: TGTGCCAGCAGCTCATCCCCGGGATGGGCAGATACGCAGTATTTT. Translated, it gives CASSSSPGWADTQYF. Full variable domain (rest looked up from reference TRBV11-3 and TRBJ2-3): EAGVVQSPRYKIIEKKQPVAFWCNPISGHNTLYWYLQNLGQGPELLIRYENEEAVDDSQLPKDRFSAERLKGVDSTLKIQPAELGDSAVYLCASSSSPGWADTQYFGPGTRLTVL.

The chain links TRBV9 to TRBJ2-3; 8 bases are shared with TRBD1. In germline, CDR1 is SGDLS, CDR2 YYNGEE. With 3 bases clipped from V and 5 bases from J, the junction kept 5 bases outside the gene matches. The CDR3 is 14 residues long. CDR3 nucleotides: TGTGCCAGCAGCGCACCAGGGGGCGTAGATACGCAGTATTTT. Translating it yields CASSAPGGVDTQYF.

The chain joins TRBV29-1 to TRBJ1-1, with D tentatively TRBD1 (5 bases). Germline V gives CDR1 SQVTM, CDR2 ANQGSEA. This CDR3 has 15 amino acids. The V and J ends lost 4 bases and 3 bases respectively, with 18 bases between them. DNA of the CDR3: TGCAGCGTTGGACGGGTCATGAGGGGTGACACTGAAGCTTTCTTT. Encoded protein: CSVGRVMRGDTEAFF.

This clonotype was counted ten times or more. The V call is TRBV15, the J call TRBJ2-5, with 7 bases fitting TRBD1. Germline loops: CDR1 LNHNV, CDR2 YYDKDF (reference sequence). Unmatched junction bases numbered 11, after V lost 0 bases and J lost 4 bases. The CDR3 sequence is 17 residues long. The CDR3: CATSREFGRGQGETQYF. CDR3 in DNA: TGTGCCACCAGCAGAGAATTCGGAAGGGGGCAGGGAGAGACCCAGTACTTC. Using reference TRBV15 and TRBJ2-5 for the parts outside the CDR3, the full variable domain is DAMVIQNPRYQVTQFGKPVTLSCSQTLNHNVMYWYQQKSSQAPKLLFHYYDKDFNNEADTPDNFQSRRPNTSFCFLDIRSPGLGDTAMYLCATSREFGRGQGETQYFGPGTRLLVL.

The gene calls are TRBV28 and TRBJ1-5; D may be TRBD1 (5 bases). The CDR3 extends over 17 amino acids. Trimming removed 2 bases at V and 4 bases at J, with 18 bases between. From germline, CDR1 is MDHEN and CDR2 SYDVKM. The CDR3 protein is CASSLRAGLVGNQPQHF. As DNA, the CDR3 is TGTGCCAGCAGTTTAAGGGCAGGGTTAGTAGGTAATCAGCCCCAGCATTTT.

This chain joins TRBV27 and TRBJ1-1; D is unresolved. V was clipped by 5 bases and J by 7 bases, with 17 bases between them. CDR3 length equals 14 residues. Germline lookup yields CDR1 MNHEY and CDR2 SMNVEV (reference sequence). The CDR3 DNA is TGTGCCAGCAGTCTCAAGGGATCGTGGAGTGAAGCTTTCTTT. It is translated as CASSLKGSWSEAFF.

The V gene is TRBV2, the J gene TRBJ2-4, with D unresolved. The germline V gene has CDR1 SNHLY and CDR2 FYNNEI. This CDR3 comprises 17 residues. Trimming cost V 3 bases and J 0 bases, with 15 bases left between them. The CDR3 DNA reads TGTGCCAGCAGTGAGCAACGGAAGTTACTAGCCAAAAACATTCAGTACTTC. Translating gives CASSEQRKLLAKNIQYF.

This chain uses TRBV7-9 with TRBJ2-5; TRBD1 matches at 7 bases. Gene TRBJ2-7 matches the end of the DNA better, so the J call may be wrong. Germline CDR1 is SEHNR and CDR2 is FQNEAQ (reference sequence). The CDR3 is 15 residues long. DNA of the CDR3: TGTGCCAGCAGCTTAGCCTGGACAGGTAGCGACGAGCAGTACTTC. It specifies CASSLAWTGSDEQYF.

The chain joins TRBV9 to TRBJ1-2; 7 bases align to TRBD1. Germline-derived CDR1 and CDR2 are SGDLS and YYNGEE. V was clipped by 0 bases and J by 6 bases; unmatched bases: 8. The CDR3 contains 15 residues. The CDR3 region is CASSVGSGGFDGYTF. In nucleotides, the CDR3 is TGTGCCAGCAGCGTAGGTTCAGGGGGATTCGATGGCTACACCTTC. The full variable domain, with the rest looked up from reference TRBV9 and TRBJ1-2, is DSGVTQTPKHLITATGQRVTLRCSPRSGDLSVYWYQQSLDQGLQFLIQYYNGEERAKGNILERFSAQQFPDLHSELNLSSLELGDSALYFCASSVGSGGFDGYTFGSGTRLTVV.

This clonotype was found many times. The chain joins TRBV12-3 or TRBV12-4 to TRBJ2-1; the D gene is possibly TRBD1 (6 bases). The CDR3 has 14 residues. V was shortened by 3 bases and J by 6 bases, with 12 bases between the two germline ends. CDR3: CASSLGLGGNEQFF. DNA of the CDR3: TGTGCCAGCAGTTTGGGTCTAGGGGGCAATGAGCAGTTCTTC.

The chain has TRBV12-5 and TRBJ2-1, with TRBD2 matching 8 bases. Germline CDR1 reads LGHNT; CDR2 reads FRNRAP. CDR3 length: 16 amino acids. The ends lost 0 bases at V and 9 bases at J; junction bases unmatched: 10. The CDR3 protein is CASGLVESGSLGEQFF. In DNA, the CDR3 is TGTGCTAGTGGTTTGGTAGAGAGCGGGAGCCTGGGTGAGCAGTTCTTC.

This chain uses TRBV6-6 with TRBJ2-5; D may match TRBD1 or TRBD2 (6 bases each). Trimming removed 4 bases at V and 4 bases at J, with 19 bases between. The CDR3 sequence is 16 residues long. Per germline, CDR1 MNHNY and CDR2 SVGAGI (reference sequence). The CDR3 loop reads CASSSFDRPEGETQYF. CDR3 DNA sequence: TGTGCCAGCAGTTCCTTCGACAGGCCGGAGGGAGAGACCCAGTACTTC.